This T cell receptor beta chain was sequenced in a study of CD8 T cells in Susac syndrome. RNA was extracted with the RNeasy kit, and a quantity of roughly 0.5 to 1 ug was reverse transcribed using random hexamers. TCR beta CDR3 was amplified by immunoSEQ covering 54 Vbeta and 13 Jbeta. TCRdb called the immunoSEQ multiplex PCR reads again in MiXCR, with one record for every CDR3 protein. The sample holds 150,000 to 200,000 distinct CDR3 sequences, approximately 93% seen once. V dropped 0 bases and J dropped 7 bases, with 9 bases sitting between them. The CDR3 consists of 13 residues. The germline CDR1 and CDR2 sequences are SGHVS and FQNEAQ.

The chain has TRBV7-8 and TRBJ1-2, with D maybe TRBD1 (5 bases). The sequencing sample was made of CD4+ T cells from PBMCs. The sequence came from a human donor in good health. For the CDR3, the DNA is TGTGCCAGCAGCTTAGCGGGGGTGGGTGGCTACACCTTC. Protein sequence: CASSLAGVGGYTF. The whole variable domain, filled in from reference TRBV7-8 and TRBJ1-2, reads GAGVSQSPRYKVAKRGQDVALRCDPISGHVSLFWYQQALGQGPEFLTYFQNEAQLDKSGLPSDRFFAERPEGSVSTLKIQRTQQEDSAVYLCASSLAGVGGYTFGSGTRLTVV.